These 27 T cell receptor beta chains share one sample of origin, sequenced in a study of cytomegalovirus exposure and HLA in healthy donors. PCR amplification relied on 60 Vbeta primers (plus 13 Jbeta primers). Generated by immunoSEQ multiplex PCR, the TCRdb table keeps only in-frame clones and is missing some. The sample holds about 190,000 clones; around 78% are singletons and the top ten take about 14%. Sequencing input: PBMCs. The source is a woman aged 30 to 39 in good health and CMV-seropositive.

This clone appeared once. V is TRBV5-1 and J is TRBJ1-5; 10 nucleotides line up with TRBD1. CDR1 is SGHRS, CDR2 YFSETQ, per germline. This CDR3 region has 13 residues. J was trimmed by 3 bases and V by 10 bases; bases with no gene match: 4. The CDR3 nucleotides read TGCGCCGGCGGGACAGGGGACAATCAGCCCCAGCATTTT. Protein product: CAGGTGDNQPQHF.

About this clone itself: Distinct nucleotide sequences in the sample also encode this CDR3. The V call is TRBV7-9, the J call TRBJ2-7; 8 bases match TRBD1. This CDR3 contains 12 residues. V lost 4 bases to trimming and J lost 6 bases; unmatched junction nucleotides: 2. CDR1 is SEHNR, CDR2 FQNEAQ, per germline (reference sequence). The CDR3 spells CASSSTGVEQYF. The CDR3 region has the DNA TGTGCCAGCAGCTCGACAGGGGTCGAGCAGTACTTC. The whole variable domain, filled in from reference TRBV7-9 and TRBJ2-7, reads DTGVSQNPRHKITKRGQNVTFRCDPISEHNRLYWYRQTLGQGPEFLTYFQNEAQLEKSRLLSDRFSAERPKGSFSTLEIQRTEQGDSAMYLCASSSTGVEQYFGPGTRLTVT.

The genes are TRBV7-2 and TRBJ2-5, with TRBD1 as a possible D gene (6 bases). Trimming removed 2 bases at V and 5 bases at J, with 15 bases between. Looked up from germline, CDR1 is SGHTA and CDR2 is FQGNSA. This CDR3 is 15 amino acids long. CDR3: CASSLFGGSGETQYF. The CDR3 coding sequence is TGTGCCAGCAGCTTATTTGGGGGCTCGGGGGAGACCCAGTACTTC.

The chain couples TRBV5-1 to TRBJ1-1, with D maybe TRBD1 (5 bases). This CDR3 is built from 14 residues. The V and J ends lost 4 bases and 0 bases respectively, with 10 bases between them. Germline V gives CDR1 SGHRS, CDR2 YFSETQ. CDR3 residues: CASSPQTVNTEAFF. In DNA form, the CDR3 reads TGCGCCAGCAGCCCCCAGACAGTGAACACTGAAGCTTTCTTT.

In its sample, this clone was seen a few times. The J gene is TRBJ1-2, the V gene TRBV28; possible D gene TRBD1, 5 bases. The germline CDR1 and CDR2 sequences are MDHEN and SYDVKM. The CDR3 length is 13 residues. Trimming removed 7 bases from V and 4 bases from J, with 13 bases in between. CDR3 sequence (DNA): TGTGCCAGCAAAGGGGACTTTCCCTATGGCTACACCTTC. Translation gives CASKGDFPYGYTF.

The V gene is TRBV5-1, the J gene TRBJ2-3; D remains ambiguous. Per the germline V gene, CDR1 is SGHRS and CDR2 is YFSETQ. Trimming took off 4 bases at V and 2 bases at J, with 14 bases between the two ends. The CDR3 has 15 residues. In DNA, the CDR3 is TGCGCCAGCAGCCCCACGGAGCGAATCACAGATACGCAGTATTTT. It encodes CASSPTERITDTQYF.

This clone was detected a few times. The rearrangement joins TRBV19 to TRBJ1-1, with a tentative D call TRBD1 (6 bases). The CDR3 has 14 residues. Trimming cost V 6 bases and J 0 bases, with 11 bases left between them. Germline values: CDR1 LNHDA, CDR2 SQIVND (reference sequence). CDR3 coding DNA: TGTGCCAGTAGCACAGGGCGAATGAACACTGAAGCTTTCTTT. Residues: CASSTGRMNTEAFF. The variable domain in full, with the rest retrieved from reference TRBV19 and TRBJ1-1, is DGGITQSPKYLFRKEGQNVTLSCEQNLNHDAMYWYRQDPGQGLRLIYYSQIVNDFQKGDIAEGYSVSREKKESFPLTVTSAQKNPTAFYLCASSTGRMNTEAFFGQGTRLTVV.

The table lists this clone with a count of one. V usage is TRBV7-6 and J usage is TRBJ2-5; TRBD2 aligns across 9 bases. Germline CDR1 SGHVS, CDR2 FNYEAQ. V shed 0 bases and J 4 bases; nucleotides not matched to a gene: 9. CDR3 length: 17 residues. This chain's CDR3 is CASSLAVSGSSAETQYF. The CDR3 DNA is TGTGCCAGCAGCTTAGCGGTTAGCGGGAGCTCGGCAGAGACCCAGTACTTC.

This chain links TRBV28 with TRBJ1-1; D call uncertain. CDR1 and CDR2 from the germline V gene are MDHEN and SYDVKM. Trimming stripped 2 bases from V and 2 bases from J, with 3 bases between. The CDR3 extends over 12 amino acids. The CDR3 protein is CASSLPNTEAFF. The CDR3 DNA reads as TGTGCCAGCAGTTTACCTAACACTGAAGCTTTCTTT.

The table lists this clone with a few counts. The chain couples TRBV5-5 to TRBJ2-3, with TRBD2 as a possible D gene (6 bases). Trimming removed 0 bases at V and 4 bases at J, with 9 bases between. This CDR3 comprises 14 residues. The germline CDR1 and CDR2 sequences are SGHKS and YYEKEE (reference sequence). The CDR3 DNA sequence: TGTGCCAGCAGCTTGGCGCGGGGCTCAGATACGCAGTATTTT. Its protein is CASSLARGSDTQYF.

This clone has a handful of counts. The genes are TRBV7-3 and TRBJ2-3, with D unresolved. V gave up 4 bases and J gave up 2 bases, with 7 bases separating them. CDR1 is SGHTA, CDR2 FQGTGA, per germline. The CDR3 has 13 residues. The chain's CDR3 is CASSSSPTDTQYF. CDR3 in DNA: TGTGCCAGCAGCTCTTCCCCCACAGATACGCAGTATTTT.

This chain links TRBV6-1 with TRBJ2-6; tentatively, D is TRBD1 (5 bases). V lost 5 bases, J lost 0 bases, and 8 bases lay in between. The CDR3 sequence is 15 residues long. Germline V CDR1 and CDR2: MNHNS, SASEGT. CDR3 DNA: TGTGCCAGCAGTACGCAGGGCTCTGGGGCCAACGTCCTGACTTTC. This translates into CASSTQGSGANVLTF.

V gene TRBV15 combines with J gene TRBJ2-7; D perhaps matches TRBD1 (6 bases). V lost 0 bases to trimming and J lost 6 bases, with 9 bases between them. Germline CDR1 and CDR2: LNHNV and YYDKDF (reference sequence). This CDR3 is 13 amino acids long. Written as DNA, the CDR3 is TGTGCCACCAGCAGAGACAGGGGCTCCGAGCAGTACTTC. It translates to CATSRDRGSEQYF. The whole variable domain, filled in from reference TRBV15 and TRBJ2-7, reads DAMVIQNPRYQVTQFGKPVTLSCSQTLNHNVMYWYQQKSSQAPKLLFHYYDKDFNNEADTPDNFQSRRPNTSFCFLDIRSPGLGDTAMYLCATSRDRGSEQYFGPGTRLTVT.

The rearrangement links TRBV7-9 to TRBJ2-1; no clear D. Trimming removed 3 bases from V and 3 bases from J, with 21 bases in between. Germline lookup yields CDR1 SEHNR and CDR2 FQNEAQ (reference sequence). This CDR3 comprises 18 residues. The CDR3 loop is CASSLFPAVSSDYNEQFF. The DNA of the CDR3 is TGTGCCAGCAGCTTGTTCCCGGCGGTAAGTTCGGACTACAATGAGCAGTTCTTC.

The rearrangement uses TRBV5-1 and TRBJ2-5; 8 positions agree with TRBD2. The CDR3 runs to 15 residues. The J segment lost 2 bases and the V segment lost 4 bases, leaving 7 bases of the junction unmatched. Germline V lookup: CDR1 SGHRS, CDR2 YFSETQ. CDR3 sequence (DNA): TGCGCCAGCAGCATCCAACTAGCGGAGCAAGAGACCCAGTACTTC. Protein sequence: CASSIQLAEQETQYF.

The rearrangement uses TRBV21-1 and TRBJ1-2; TRBD1 is the table's D call, not checked against the DNA. TRBV21-1 has pseudogene status. The length of the CDR3 is 16 residues. CDR3 residues: CASSTTTEKENYGYTF. In DNA form, the CDR3 reads TGTGCCAGCAGCACGACGACAGAAAAAGAAAACTATGGCTACACCTTC.

V usage is TRBV6-1 and J usage is TRBJ2-1, with 9 positions matching TRBD2. The germline gives CDR1 MNHNS, CDR2 SASEGT. This CDR3 spans 15 amino acids. The J segment lost 6 bases and the V segment lost 3 bases, leaving 6 bases of the junction unmatched. The CDR3 DNA sequence: TGTGCCAGCAGTGAGGGCGGGGGGGCCTCCAATGAGCAGTTCTTC. Its protein product is CASSEGGGASNEQFF.

The chain combines TRBV5-1 with TRBJ2-5; possible D gene TRBD2, 6 bases. This CDR3 is built from 20 residues. Trimming stripped 2 bases from V and 4 bases from J, with 30 bases between. Germline lookup yields CDR1 SGHRS and CDR2 YFSETQ. CDR3 sequence: CASSFFPAAKSGLWVETQYF. The CDR3 DNA reads TGCGCCAGCAGCTTCTTCCCCGCGGCTAAAAGCGGGCTTTGGGTAGAGACCCAGTACTTC.

The rearrangement links TRBV30 to TRBJ1-2, with 9 bases fitting TRBD1. V was pared by 5 bases and J by 8 bases, with 12 bases of the junction left unmatched. This CDR3 has 14 residues. Germline V gene data show CDR1 as GTSNPN and CDR2 as SVGIG (reference sequence). CDR3 sequence (DNA): TGTGCCTGGCTATCCGGGACAGGGAGAGGAGGCTACACCTTC. Residues: CAWLSGTGRGGYTF.

The chain uses TRBV7-8 and TRBJ1-4; TRBD1 is a possible D gene (5 bases). V lost 5 bases to trimming and J lost 5 bases, with 12 bases between them. The CDR3 has 14 amino acids. Germline V lookup: CDR1 SGHVS, CDR2 FQNEAQ. The CDR3 sequence: CASSLTGSNEKLFF. Written as DNA, the CDR3 is TGTGCCAGCAGCCTTACAGGATCGAATGAAAAACTGTTTTTT.

The chain has TRBV5-1 and TRBJ1-2; no reliable D call. V was pared by 3 bases and J by 4 bases, with 10 bases between. Germline V lookup: CDR1 SGHRS, CDR2 YFSETQ. This CDR3 spans 13 amino acids. The CDR3 is CASSSDNFYGYTF. In DNA form, the CDR3 reads TGCGCCAGCAGCTCCGACAATTTCTATGGCTACACCTTC. The entire variable domain, with the rest obtained from reference TRBV5-1 and TRBJ1-2, is as follows: KAGVTQTPRYLIKTRGQQVTLSCSPISGHRSVSWYQQTPGQGLQFLFEYFSETQRNKGNFPGRFSGRQFSNSRSEMNVSTLELGDSALYLCASSSDNFYGYTFGSGTRLTVV.

The genes are TRBV7-6 and TRBJ2-5; D is unclear. V was trimmed by 5 bases and J by 2 bases, leaving 9 bases between them. Per the germline V gene, CDR1 is SGHVS and CDR2 is FNYEAQ. CDR3 length: 13 residues. The CDR3 here is CASSPAVQETQYF. The CDR3 region has the DNA TGTGCCAGCAGCCCTGCGGTGCAAGAGACCCAGTACTTC.

This chain connects TRBV9 to TRBJ2-1, with TRBD2 matching 10 bases. Germline loops: CDR1 SGDLS, CDR2 YYNGEE. With 2 bases clipped from V and 7 bases from J, the junction kept 6 bases outside the gene matches. This CDR3 region has 15 residues. The CDR3 DNA sequence: TGTGCCAGCAGCGTTGAGCTAGCGGGAGCGAATGAGCAGTTCTTC. This sequence encodes CASSVELAGANEQFF.

The chain has TRBV4-1 and TRBJ2-2; 7 nucleotides agree with TRBD2. After removal of 0 bases from V and 5 bases from J, the junction contained 15 bases not matched to a gene. The CDR3 has 19 amino acids. Germline values: CDR1 MGHRA, CDR2 YSYEKL. As DNA, the CDR3 is TGCGCCAGCAGCCAAGATGCGGCGGGAGCCCTGGGGTGGACCGGGGAGCTGTTTTTT. This encodes CASSQDAAGALGWTGELFF.

The chain links TRBV28 to TRBJ2-7, with 9 bases fitting TRBD1. The trim removed 8 bases at V and 6 bases at J, leaving 14 bases unmatched. CDR3 length: 15 residues. Germline V gene sequence: CDR1 MDHEN, CDR2 SYDVKM. The CDR3 DNA reads TGTGCCAGCCAAAATCCGGGACAGGGCGGTATCGAGCAGTACTTC. It specifies CASQNPGQGGIEQYF.

This clone was observed once. V gene TRBV7-2 combines with J gene TRBJ2-5, with D perhaps TRBD2 (7 bases). CDR3 length: 17 amino acids. V was pared by 5 bases and J by 4 bases, with 23 bases between. Germline CDR1 SGHTA, CDR2 FQGNSA. The CDR3 is CASSGGAGRGFRETQYF. Written as DNA, the CDR3 is TGTGCCAGCAGCGGGGGGGCAGGGCGGGGGTTTAGAGAGACCCAGTACTTC.

The gene calls are TRBV6-5 and TRBJ2-5, with TRBD2 identical over 9 bases. The V gene end was trimmed by 2 bases and the J gene end by 2 bases; junction bases not matched to a gene: 3. Germline V gene sequence: CDR1 MNHEY, CDR2 SVGAGI. This CDR3 is built from 15 residues. CDR3 nucleotides: TGTGCCAGCAGTTACGATAGCGGGGGACAAGAGACCCAGTACTTC. This gives the protein CASSYDSGGQETQYF.